This T cell receptor (beta chain) was found in a study of T-cell memory formation after mild COVID-19 (dated by TCRdb to about 2021). Concerning the study at large: TCR sequence clusters from the two donors were largely donor specific. Two young, previously healthy adult volunteers, one female and one male, were included in the cohort. Longitudinal TCRalpha and TCRbeta repertoire sequencing tracked T-cell clones expanding and contracting after mild COVID-19 in a couple of donors. The full study reports these points: The second-wave clones that peaked on day 37 were not confirmed to be SARS-CoV-2 specific. Contracting CD4+ clones were located mainly in the CM and EM memory subsets, whereas CD8+ clones were found to be enriched in EMRA. Clones that contracted from day 15 to 85 showed balanced CD4/CD8 phenotypes, whereas a second wave of clones that expanded from day 15 to 37 leaned towards CD4+. Only a couple of mild cases were covered by the study, and larger cohorts that include severe cases with pre-infection samples were considered necessary. The detection of some responding clones in pre-infection memory suggests that pre-existing cross-reactive memory T cells joined the SARS-CoV-2 response.

Instrument on record: Illumina NovaSeq 6000. Using 5'RACE with constant-segment primers, TCRalpha and TCRbeta cDNA libraries were constructed, with sample barcodes and unique molecular identifiers added in the process. RNA was extracted from every sample with Trizol reagent. Amplification of the libraries took two PCR steps, and the second step added a second sample barcode plus Illumina TruSeq adapters. The libraries were sequenced on an Illumina NovaSeq using 2 x 150 bp paired-end reads. From the authors' description of their analysis: The reads were demultiplexed and collapsed into UMI-guided consensus sequences using migec v1.2.7. Using mixcr v2.1.11, UMI consensuses were aligned to TRA and TRB V and J templates and then assembled into clonotypes. A clonotype was counted as expanded or contracted only if both edgeR and NoisET called the change significant, with noise models trained on biological replicates. For edgeR calls, a false discovery rate-adjusted p below 0.01 and a log2 fold-change threshold of 1 were applied. PCA with hierarchical clustering of max-normalized trajectories of the 1000 most abundant clonotypes was used as exploratory dynamics analysis. Each responding clone was given a CD4 or CD8 phenotype based on the CD4+ and CD8+ repertoires, which had been sequenced separately. TCRdb applied fastp at Q25 and MiXCR to the public reads, then kept only in-frame beta chains. When rows share a CDR3 protein, they turn into one entry using the most common DNA and genes. TCRdb, not the original authors, processed these V and J calls. This sample has 450,000 or so distinct CDR3 sequences in its table, and about 23% of those were observed once. The ten top clones hold around 13% of the sample.

Ficoll-Paque density gradient centrifugation was used to isolate PBMCs. A distance of 18 bases separates the germline ends of V and J, which lose 1 base and 3 bases respectively. CDR1 and CDR2 are drawn from the germline V gene: KGHSH, LQKENI. From the cysteine up to the phenylalanine, the CDR3 has a length of 17 residues. Of all the DNA, just the CDR3 is kept, 51 bases in frame from base 1. In the case of this clonotype: Which antigen it targets is not known. Base-call qualities are not available, and no considerably larger clone is one nucleotide away.

This clonotype originated in an adult woman who had mild COVID-19 (a few samples of this study predate the infection). The sample titles of this study are shuffled in the database, so cell type and time point are left out; the donor was told from shared clones. The specimen was PBMCs or a T cell subset sorted from them (not recorded which). The sequence joins TRBV18 to TRBJ1-2, with TRBD1 as a weak D call on 6 bases. The CDR3 reads CASSPLSGGNWDYGYTF. The nucleotides are TGTGCCAGCTCACCACTTTCCGGGGGCAACTGGGACTATGGCTACACCTTC. The full variable domain, with segments outside the CDR3 supplied by the reference TRBV18 and TRBJ1-2 proteins, appears as NAGVMQNPRHLVRRRGQEARLRCSPMKGHSHVYWYRQLPEEGLKFMVYLQKENIIDESGMPKERFSAEFPKEGPSILRIQQVVRGDSAAYFCASSPLSGGNWDYGYTFGSGTRLTVV.